One sample yielded the 12 T cell receptor beta chains listed below, sequenced in a study of blood T cell repertoires in COVID-19. TCRdb's copy holds only in-frame clones and misses some; the assay was immunoSEQ multiplex PCR. The data hold 200,000 to 250,000 clones, with around 84% observed a single time. Sequencing was done on a sample of PBMCs or T cells enriched from blood (not recorded which). These receptor sequences come from a woman aged 40 to 50 who had recovered from COVID-19.

The chain uses TRBV28 and TRBJ1-2; 11 bases map to TRBD1. Germline loops: CDR1 MDHEN, CDR2 SYDVKM. The CDR3 is made up of 14 amino acids. After removal of 4 bases from V and 8 bases from J, the junction contained 6 bases not matched to a gene. The CDR3 sequence: CASSSPDRGRGYTF. The CDR3 DNA follows: TGTGCCAGCAGTTCCCCGGACAGGGGGCGAGGCTACACCTTC.

The rearrangement uses TRBV24-1 and TRBJ2-1, with D possibly being TRBD1 (6 bases). V gave up 7 bases and J gave up 3 bases, with 18 bases separating them. Germline CDR1 reads KGHDR; CDR2 reads SFDVKD. CDR3 length: 16 residues. CDR3 loop: CATRRGLKGHYNEQFF. In nucleotides, the CDR3 is TGTGCCACCAGAAGGGGTTTAAAGGGACACTACAATGAGCAGTTCTTC.

This chain connects TRBV2 to TRBJ2-7; tentative D call: TRBD1 (7 bases). Looked up from germline, CDR1 is SNHLY and CDR2 is FYNNEI. This CDR3 is 14 amino acids long. V gave up 3 bases and J gave up 7 bases, with 16 bases separating them. CDR3 sequence (DNA): TGTGCCAGCAGTGAGGGCAGGGGGGAGTGGGAGCAGTACTTC. Its protein is CASSEGRGEWEQYF.

This clone was seen a single time. This rearrangement joins TRBV7-9 to TRBJ1-1, with 9 bases matching TRBD1. Germline V gene sequence: CDR1 SEHNR, CDR2 FQNEAQ (reference sequence). The ends lost 5 bases at V and 5 bases at J; junction bases unmatched: 15. This CDR3 contains 17 residues. CDR3 region: CASSDGTGGARNTEAFF. The CDR3 DNA follows: TGTGCCAGCAGCGATGGTACAGGGGGCGCGAGGAATACTGAAGCTTTCTTT.

This clone was seen more than once but under ten times. The gene calls are TRBV11-2 and TRBJ1-6, with D possibly TRBD1 on 5 matching bases. V lost 1 base, J lost 10 bases, and 11 bases lay in between. CDR3 size: 14 residues. The germline V gene encodes CDR1 SGHAT and CDR2 FQNNGV. In DNA form, the CDR3 reads TGTGCCAGCAGCTTAGGGTCAGGGTGGTCACCCCTCCACTTT. As protein: CASSLGSGWSPLHF.

This chain joins TRBV12-3 or TRBV12-4 and TRBJ2-1; D uncertain. The V and J ends lost 6 bases and 6 bases respectively, with 9 bases between them. The CDR3 spans 12 residues. CDR3 amino acids: CASSPSGNEQFF. In DNA form, the CDR3 reads TGTGCCAGCAGCCCTTCGGGCAATGAGCAGTTCTTC.

The genes are TRBV6-5 and TRBJ1-2, with D perhaps matching TRBD1 (5 bases). Germline loops: CDR1 MNHEY, CDR2 SVGAGI. This CDR3 spans 15 amino acids. The germline V and J ends were trimmed by 3 bases and 7 bases, with 18 bases remaining between them. CDR3: CASSYTGLPGLGYTF. In DNA, the CDR3 is TGTGCCAGCAGTTATACGGGACTCCCGGGGCTTGGCTACACCTTC.

This clone occurred once. The V gene is TRBV6-5, the J gene TRBJ2-7, with 10 bases fitting TRBD1. The CDR3 length is 13 residues. Germline V gene data show CDR1 as MNHEY and CDR2 as SVGAGI. V lost 7 bases and J lost 3; bases outside the gene matches: 3. DNA for the CDR3: TGTGCCAGCAAATGGGACAGGGGCTACGAGCAGTACTTC. Amino acids: CASKWDRGYEQYF.

The chain combines TRBV9 with TRBJ2-2; 10 nucleotides align to TRBD2. This CDR3 region has 16 residues. Germline loops: CDR1 SGDLS, CDR2 YYNGEE. After removal of 4 bases from V and 2 bases from J, the junction contained 5 bases not matched to a gene. CDR3 coding DNA: TGTGCCAGCAGCCCTAGGACTAGCGGTAACACCGGGGAGCTGTTTTTT. Translation: CASSPRTSGNTGELFF.

There are a few counts of this clone. The chain joins TRBV4-1 to TRBJ1-5; 9 bases map to TRBD1. The CDR3 loop spans 15 amino acids. In germline, CDR1 is MGHRA, CDR2 YSYEKL. V gave up 6 bases and J gave up 3 bases; unmatched junction bases: 6. CDR3: CASRSTGGLNQPQHF. The CDR3 coding sequence is TGCGCCAGCAGGTCGACAGGGGGTCTCAATCAGCCCCAGCATTTT.

The chain uses TRBV4-3 and TRBJ1-2; tentatively, D is TRBD1 (5 bases). The CDR3 contains 16 residues. Germline V gene lookup returns CDR1 LGHNA and CDR2 YSLEER. Trimming left V 0 bases short and J 6 bases short, with 17 bases between. Here the CDR3 DNA reads TGCGCCAGCAGCCAAGATCCCGGAAACCAGGGCCATGGCTACACCTTC. Translation gives CASSQDPGNQGHGYTF.

V and J are TRBV5-1 and TRBJ2-3, with 8 bases matching TRBD2. Per the germline V gene, CDR1 is SGHRS and CDR2 is YFSETQ. The trim removed 4 bases at V and 0 bases at J, leaving 7 bases unmatched. The CDR3 is 16 amino acids. The CDR3 protein is CASSLGLAISTDTQYF. In DNA, the CDR3 is TGCGCCAGCAGCCTTGGACTAGCCATCAGCACAGATACGCAGTATTTT.